This T cell receptor beta chain stems from a study of radiation and T cells in renal cell carcinoma. On the study more broadly: Nephrectomy followed 15 Gy stereotactic body radiation by 4 weeks.

Specified time point: blood 2 weeks post-SBRT. The treatment here: 15 Gy SBRT to primary tumor, nephrectomy 4 weeks later. Measured with immunoSEQ multiplex PCR; TCRdb has only the in-frame clones, and not every one. Of 100,000 to 150,000 clones listed, 70% to 90% are singletons. This clone was seen many times. The CDR3 covers 13 residues. Germline V lookup: CDR1 WNHNN, CDR2 SYGVQD (reference sequence). Trimming removed 8 bases at V and 1 base at J, with 11 bases between. This specimen consisted of blood, obtained from a patient whose treatment included radiotherapy and nephrectomy. This sequence was found in a woman aged 55-69 years with renal cell carcinoma. This sequence joins TRBV10-1 and TRBJ1-1; no firm D call. The CDR3 sequence is CASSARENTEAFF. Here the CDR3 DNA reads TGCGCCAGCTCGGCCCGGGAGAACACTGAAGCTTTCTTT.